These 3 T cell receptor beta chains originate from one sample sequenced in a study of T cells in Graves' hyperthyroidism and ophthalmopathy. Amplification of TCR beta CDR3 regions used RNA as the template. First-round RT-PCR with HTBI primers amplified the TCR CDR3 region. MiXCR, run by TCRdb on the multiplex PCR reads, gives a single entry per CDR3 protein. The sample contains over 250,000 distinct CDR3 sequences, roughly an eighth of which appear only once. The sample comprised blood. Source of these receptors: a woman aged 40 to 55 with Graves' ophthalmopathy.

This clonotype was seen ten or more times. The V gene is TRBV12-3 or TRBV12-4, the J gene TRBJ2-7; tentative D call: TRBD2 (6 bases). The CDR3 contains 15 residues. V shed 1 base and J shed 0 bases, with 10 bases lying between them. This chain's CDR3 is CASSLGGASSYEQYF. CDR3 DNA: TGTGCCAGCAGTTTAGGCGGGGCAAGCTCCTACGAGCAGTACTTC.

This clonotype was recorded many times. The chain links TRBV11-2 to TRBJ1-5; no clear D gene. The V end lost 5 bases, the J end lost 3 bases, and 17 bases lay between the germline ends. The CDR3 runs 16 residues. Germline lookup yields CDR1 SGHAT and CDR2 FQNNGV. The CDR3 bases are TGTGCCAGCAGCGTAAAAAAGTGGGGTGACAATCAGCCCCAGCATTTT. Its translation is CASSVKKWGDNQPQHF.

Of note for this clonotype: This clone may be a read error of a much larger clone one base away. This chain uses TRBV18 with TRBJ2-5, with 7 bases lining up with TRBD1. Germline trimming cut 3 bases from V and 4 bases from J; bases unmatched to any gene: 2. Per germline, CDR1 KGHSH and CDR2 LQKENI. The CDR3 extends over 13 amino acids. The CDR3 reads CASSPTGIETQYF. Here the CDR3 DNA reads TGTGCCAGCTCACCGACAGGGATAGAGACCCAGTACTTC.